Listed below are T cell receptor beta chains from one sample, sequenced in a study of identical twins. TCRdb independently ran MiXCR on the 5' RACE reads; one entry per CDR3 protein. The sample contains around 960,000 distinct CDR3 sequences, roughly an eighth of which appear only once. These data also formed part of another study, on yellow fever vaccine responses in identical twins.

The sequencing input was PBMCs. All receptors derive from a woman aged 18-29 years in good health. The CDR3 runs from the conserved cysteine through the conserved F or W. The D gene is left open where the match is weak. Rows may omit the clone size; those that give it use once, few, many or a size class.

d_gene	abundance	v_gene	j_gene	CDR3nt	CDR3aa
-	few	TRBV18	TRBJ2-3	TGTGCCAGCTCACGACGCCGGGACCCGAGCACAGATACGCAGTATTTT	CASSRRRDPSTDTQYF
TRBD1	-	TRBV29-1	TRBJ2-3	TGCAGCGTTAAAAAGGGGACAGGAGTTACTCCATACACAGATACGCAGTATTTT	CSVKKGTGVTPYTDTQYF
TRBD1	-	TRBV5-5	TRBJ2-5	TGTGCCAGCAGCTTGATCAGGGGGACCCAAGAGACCCAGTACTTC	CASSLIRGTQETQYF
TRBD1	-	TRBV7-3	TRBJ2-1	TGTGCCAGCAGCTTACCCGACAGGGGGCCAGTGCAGTTCTTC	CASSLPDRGPVQFF
-	-	TRBV20-1	TRBJ1-1	TGCAGTGCTAGAACGACAGGCCAAGCGAGCTCTGAAGCTTTCTTT	CSARTTGQASSEAFF
-	many	TRBV10-3	TRBJ2-3	TGTGCCATCAGTGAGGCCGACAGGCGCACAGATACGCAGTATTTT	CAISEADRRTDTQYF
TRBD1	-	TRBV20-1	TRBJ1-1	TGCAGTGCTAGACAACAGGGGGGCACTGAAGCTTTCTTT	CSARQQGGTEAFF
TRBD2	few	TRBV27	TRBJ2-1	TGTGCCAGCAGTTCACAGGGACTAGCGGGGGGTAGCTCCTACAATGAGCAGTTCTTC	CASSSQGLAGGSSYNEQFF
-	few	TRBV15	TRBJ1-4	TGTGCCACCAGCAGAGACCAGCTTGAAAAACTGTTTTTT	CATSRDQLEKLFF
-	-	TRBV9	TRBJ2-3	TGTGCCAGCAGCGCGGGGAGGGGGGGAAACACAGATACGCAGTATTTT	CASSAGRGGNTDTQYF
TRBD2	-	TRBV10-3	TRBJ2-1	TGTGCCATCAGTACTAGCGGGGGCCTGAGCTCCTACAATGAGCAGTTCTTC	CAISTSGGLSSYNEQFF
-	many	TRBV5-1	TRBJ2-1	TGCGCCAGCAGCCTCGGAAAAAATGAGCAGTTCTTC	CASSLGKNEQFF
-	few	TRBV9	TRBJ2-5	TGTGCCAGCAGTAGCCTACCGGAAGCGGAAGAGACCCAGTACTTC	CASSSLPEAEETQYF
-	-	TRBV29-1	TRBJ1-1	TGCAGCGTTGATAAGGTTCCCACTGAAGCTTTCTTT	CSVDKVPTEAFF
-	many	TRBV10-3	TRBJ2-3	TGTGCCATCAGTGGCCGGACAGACGATCACAGTCCCCATACGCAGTATTTT	CAISGRTDDHSPHTQYF
-	few	TRBV6-4	TRBJ2-2	TGTGCCAGCCAAGAAGATAACACCGGGGAGCTGTTTTTT	CASQEDNTGELFF
-	-	TRBV6-5	TRBJ2-2	TGTGCCAGCAGTTACGGGCGGGGCTCACCGAACACCGGGGAGCTGTTTTTT	CASSYGRGSPNTGELFF
TRBD2	-	TRBV11-2	TRBJ2-3	TGTGCCAGCAGCTCACCTCCAAGCGGGAGGGTGGATACGCAGTATTTT	CASSSPPSGRVDTQYF
-	-	TRBV20-1	TRBJ1-5	TGCAGTGCTGAACAGGGTGTCGCAGGTTCTAATCAGCCCCAGCATTTT	CSAEQGVAGSNQPQHF
TRBD1	many	TRBV12-3/TRBV12-4	TRBJ2-7	TGTGCCAGCAGGGCAACCGGGACAGGGGACTACGAGCAGTACTTC	CASRATGTGDYEQYF
-	few	TRBV10-3	TRBJ1-1	TGTGCCATCAGTGACTTGACACTCCAGGGGACTGAAGCTTTCTTT	CAISDLTLQGTEAFF